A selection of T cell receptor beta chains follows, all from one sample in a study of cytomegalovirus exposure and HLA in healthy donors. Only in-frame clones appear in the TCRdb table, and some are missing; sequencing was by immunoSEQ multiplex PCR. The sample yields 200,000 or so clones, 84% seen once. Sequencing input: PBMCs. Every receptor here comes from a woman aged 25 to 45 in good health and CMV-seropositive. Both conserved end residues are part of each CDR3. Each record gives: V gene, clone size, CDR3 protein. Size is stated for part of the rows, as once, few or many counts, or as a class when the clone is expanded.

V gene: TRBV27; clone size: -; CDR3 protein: CASNDPGTEAFF
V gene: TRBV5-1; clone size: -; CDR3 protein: CASSLGTGAGTIQYF
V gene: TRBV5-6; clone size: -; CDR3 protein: CATSTGGDGYTF
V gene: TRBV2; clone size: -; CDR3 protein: CASSARQANEQYF
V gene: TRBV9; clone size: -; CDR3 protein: CASSVGEGGLQPQHF
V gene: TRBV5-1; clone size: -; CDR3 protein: CASSARSARGEYEQYF
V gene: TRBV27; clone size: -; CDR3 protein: CASSPNPGGRGTEAFF
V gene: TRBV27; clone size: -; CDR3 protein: CASSLQVFTEAFF
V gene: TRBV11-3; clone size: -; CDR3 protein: CASSLAGLGYNEQFF
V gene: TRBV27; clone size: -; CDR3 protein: CASSLGYRGNGELFF
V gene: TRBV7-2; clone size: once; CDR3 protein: CASSRGGDEKLFF
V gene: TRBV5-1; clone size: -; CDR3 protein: CASSLGPGGDPPAGYTF